This TCR beta chain was sequenced during a study of cytomegalovirus exposure and HLA in healthy donors. Likely unrecorded immune exposures existed in these nominally healthy donors. PCR used 60 Vbeta primers and 13 Jbeta primers. TCRdb's table, derived via immunoSEQ multiplex PCR, lists solely in-frame clones and lacks some. This sample has 70,000 to 100,000 clones, with roughly two thirds found just once. V lost 0 bases to trimming and J lost 4 bases, with 16 bases between them. The CDR3 sequence is 16 residues long. The germline gives CDR1 MNHEY, CDR2 SVGAGI. Overall study results and limits: Reports state that TCR beta sequences accurately predicted most subjects' HLA-A and HLA-B alleles. What a later analysis reportedly showed was that an Asian-associated ancestry cluster had fewer N-insertions than the roughly 720-donor mean. HLA restriction was apparent for most CMV-associated TCR beta chains in a later analysis.

A remark on this clone: What it recognizes is unknown.

The sequence came from a woman in her fifties or sixties in good health and CMV-seropositive. J is TRBJ2-7 and V is TRBV6-5, with a weak D call TRBD1 (5 bases). Sequences were obtained from PBMCs. The CDR3 here is CASSYSFSGLMYEQYF. The CDR3 nucleotides are TGTGCCAGCAGTTACTCGTTTTCAGGGCTGATGTACGAGCAGTACTTC.